This TCR beta chain was obtained from a study of shared clonotypes between healthy human individuals. Whole-study context: Plates per donor: three CD4 naive, three CD4 memory, two CD8 naive, one CD8 memory. Study-wide results and limits: Clonotype sharing among donors was thought likely to change with sequencing depth. Shared clonotypes across all four donors exceeded non-shared ones in generation probability.

This clone was counted between two and nine times. The antigen is not known. When replicate PCRs were run on sorted subsets, they used around 0.2 ug DNA, some 29,000 T cell genomes. Generated by immunoSEQ multiplex PCR, the TCRdb table keeps only in-frame clones and is missing some. Seen here are under 1,100,000 clones, around 75% observed once, and the top ten hold over 1.3%. What was sequenced was memory CD4+ T cells sorted from blood. Subset indicated: CD45RA-negative fraction. This TCR came from a man between 18 and 29 years old in good health.

CDR3 bases: TGTGCCTGGAGTACAGGGAGGAGGAACACTGAAGCTTTCTTT. Translating gives CAWSTGRRNTEAFF. The chain has TRBV30 and TRBJ1-1, with D tentatively TRBD1 (6 bases). The CDR3 has 14 residues. Deletions cut 2 bases from V and 1 base from J, with 11 bases between. Germline assignment: CDR1 GTSNPN and CDR2 SVGIG (reference sequence).